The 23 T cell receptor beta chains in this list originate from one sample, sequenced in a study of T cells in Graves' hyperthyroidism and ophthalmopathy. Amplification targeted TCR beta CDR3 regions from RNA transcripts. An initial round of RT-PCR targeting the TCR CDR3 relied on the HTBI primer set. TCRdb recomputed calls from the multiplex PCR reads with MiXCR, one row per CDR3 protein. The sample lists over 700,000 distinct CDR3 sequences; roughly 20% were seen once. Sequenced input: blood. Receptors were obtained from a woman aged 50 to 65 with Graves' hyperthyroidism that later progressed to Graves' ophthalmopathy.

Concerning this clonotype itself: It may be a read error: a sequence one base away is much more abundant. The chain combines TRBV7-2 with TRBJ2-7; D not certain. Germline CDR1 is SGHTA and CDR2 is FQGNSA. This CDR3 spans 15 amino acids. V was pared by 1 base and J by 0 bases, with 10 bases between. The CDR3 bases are TGTGCCAGCAGCTTAGAACGATCCAACTCCTACGAGCAGTACTTC. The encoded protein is CASSLERSNSYEQYF.

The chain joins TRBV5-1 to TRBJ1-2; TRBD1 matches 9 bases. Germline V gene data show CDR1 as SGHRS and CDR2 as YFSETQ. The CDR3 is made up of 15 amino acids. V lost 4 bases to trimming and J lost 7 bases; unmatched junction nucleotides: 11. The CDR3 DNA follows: TGCGCCAGCAGCCCAAGGACAGGGGTAACGACTGGCTACACCTTC. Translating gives CASSPRTGVTTGYTF.

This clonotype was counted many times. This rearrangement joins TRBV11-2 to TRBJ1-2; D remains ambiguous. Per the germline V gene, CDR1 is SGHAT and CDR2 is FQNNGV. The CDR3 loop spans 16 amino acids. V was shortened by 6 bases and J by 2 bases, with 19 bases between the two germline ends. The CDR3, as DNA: TGTGCCAGCAGTTCATCGGGCCCCACAGAGAACTATGGCTACACCTTC. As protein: CASSSSGPTENYGYTF.

CDR3 loop: CASSRPLLQGQSSYNEQFF. The CDR3 DNA reads as TGTGCCAGCAGCCGACCACTTTTACAGGGCCAAAGCTCCTACAATGAGCAGTTCTTC. V is TRBV6-1 and J is TRBJ2-1, with a possible D match to TRBD1 (6 bases). Deletions cut 6 bases from V and 0 bases from J, with 24 bases between. The CDR3 loop spans 19 amino acids. CDR1 and CDR2 from the germline V gene are MNHNS and SASEGT.

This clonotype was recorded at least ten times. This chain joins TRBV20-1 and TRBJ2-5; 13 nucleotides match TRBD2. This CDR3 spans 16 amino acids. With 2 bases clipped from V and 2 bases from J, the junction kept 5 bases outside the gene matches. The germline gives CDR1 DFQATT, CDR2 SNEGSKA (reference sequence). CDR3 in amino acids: CSARRTSGGPQETQYF. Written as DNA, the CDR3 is TGCAGTGCTAGACGGACTAGCGGGGGCCCTCAAGAGACCCAGTACTTC.

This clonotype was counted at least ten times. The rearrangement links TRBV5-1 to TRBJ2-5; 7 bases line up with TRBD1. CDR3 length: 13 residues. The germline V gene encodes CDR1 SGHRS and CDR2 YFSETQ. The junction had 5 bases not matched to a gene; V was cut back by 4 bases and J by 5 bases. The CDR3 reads CASSRGQMETQYF. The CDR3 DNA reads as TGCGCCAGCAGCCGGGGACAGATGGAGACCCAGTACTTC.

For the CDR3, the DNA is TGCAGTGCTAGAGTCATGGGAACTAACATTGACACTGAAGCTTTCTTT. It encodes CSARVMGTNIDTEAFF. V gene TRBV20-1 combines with J gene TRBJ1-1; D unclear. Trimming shortened V by 1 base and J by 3 bases, and 18 bases separated the two germline ends. From germline, CDR1 is DFQATT and CDR2 SNEGSKA (reference sequence). CDR3 size: 16 residues.

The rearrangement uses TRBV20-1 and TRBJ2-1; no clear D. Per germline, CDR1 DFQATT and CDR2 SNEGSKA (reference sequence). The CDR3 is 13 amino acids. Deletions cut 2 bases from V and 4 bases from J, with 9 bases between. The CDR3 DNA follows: TGCAGTGCTAGATCGGAATTATACAATGAGCAGTTCTTC. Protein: CSARSELYNEQFF.

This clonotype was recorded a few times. CDR3 loop: CASSETGASGNTIYF. The CDR3 nucleotides are TGTGCCAGCAGTGAAACGGGAGCCTCTGGAAACACCATATATTTT. The rearrangement uses TRBV6-1 and TRBJ1-3; D is unclear. CDR1 MNHNS and CDR2 SASEGT come from the germline V gene. The CDR3 has 15 amino acids. Deletions cut 2 bases from V and 0 bases from J, with 8 bases between.

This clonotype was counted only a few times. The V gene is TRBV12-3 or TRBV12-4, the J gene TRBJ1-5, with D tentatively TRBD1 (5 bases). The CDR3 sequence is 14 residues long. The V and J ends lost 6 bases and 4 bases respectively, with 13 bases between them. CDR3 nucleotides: TGTGCCAGCAGGGGGGGGACGGAGAATCAGCCCCAGCATTTT. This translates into CASRGGTENQPQHF.

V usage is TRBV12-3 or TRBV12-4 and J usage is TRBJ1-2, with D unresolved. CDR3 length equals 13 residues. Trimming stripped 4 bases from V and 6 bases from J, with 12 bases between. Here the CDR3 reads CASSSRSGDGYTF. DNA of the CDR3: TGTGCCAGCAGTTCGCGGTCTGGGGATGGCTACACCTTC.

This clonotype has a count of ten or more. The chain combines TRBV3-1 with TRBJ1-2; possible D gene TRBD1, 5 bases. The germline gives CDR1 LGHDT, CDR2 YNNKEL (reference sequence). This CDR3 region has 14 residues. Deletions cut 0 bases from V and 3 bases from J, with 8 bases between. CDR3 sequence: CASSQETDDYGYTF. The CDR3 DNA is TGTGCCAGCAGCCAAGAGACAGACGACTATGGCTACACCTTC.

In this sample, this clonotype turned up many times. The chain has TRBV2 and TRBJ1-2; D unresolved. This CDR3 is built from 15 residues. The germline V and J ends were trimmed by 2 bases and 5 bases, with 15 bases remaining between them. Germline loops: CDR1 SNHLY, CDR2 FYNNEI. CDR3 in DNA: TGTGCCAGCAGTGAAATCCCGATCCCACGGTATGGCTACACCTTC. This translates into CASSEIPIPRYGYTF.

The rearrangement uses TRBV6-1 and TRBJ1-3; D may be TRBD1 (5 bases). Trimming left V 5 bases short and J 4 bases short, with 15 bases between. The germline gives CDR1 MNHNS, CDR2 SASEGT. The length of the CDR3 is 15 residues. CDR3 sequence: CASSLGPGLGNTIYF. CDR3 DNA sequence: TGTGCCAGCAGTTTGGGGCCCGGGCTGGGAAACACCATATATTTT.

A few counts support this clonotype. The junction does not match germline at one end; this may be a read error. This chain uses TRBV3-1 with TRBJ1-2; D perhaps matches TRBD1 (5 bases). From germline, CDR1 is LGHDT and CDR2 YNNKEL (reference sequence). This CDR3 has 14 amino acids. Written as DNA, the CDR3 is TGTGCCAGCAGCCAAGAACCGGGGGTCTATGGTTACACCTTC. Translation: CASSQEPGVYGYTF.

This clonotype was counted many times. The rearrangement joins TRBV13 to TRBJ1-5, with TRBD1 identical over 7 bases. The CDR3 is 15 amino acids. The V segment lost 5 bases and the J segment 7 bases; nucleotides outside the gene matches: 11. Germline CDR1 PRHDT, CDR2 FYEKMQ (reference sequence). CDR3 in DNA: TGTGCCAGCAGCCCCCACAGGGGCCGAGGGCAGCCCCAGCATTTT. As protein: CASSPHRGRGQPQHF. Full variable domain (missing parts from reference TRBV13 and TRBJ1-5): AAGVIQSPRHLIKEKRETATLKCYPIPRHDTVYWYQQGPGQDPQFLISFYEKMQSDKGSIPDRFSAQQFSDYHSELNMSSLELGDSALYFCASSPHRGRGQPQHFGDGTRLSIL.

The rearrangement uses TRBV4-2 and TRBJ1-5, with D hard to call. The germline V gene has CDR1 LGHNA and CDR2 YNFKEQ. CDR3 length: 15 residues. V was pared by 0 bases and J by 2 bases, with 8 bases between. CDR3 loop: CASSQEGGGNQPQHF. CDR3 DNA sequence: TGTGCCAGCAGCCAAGAAGGTGGGGGCAATCAGCCCCAGCATTTT.

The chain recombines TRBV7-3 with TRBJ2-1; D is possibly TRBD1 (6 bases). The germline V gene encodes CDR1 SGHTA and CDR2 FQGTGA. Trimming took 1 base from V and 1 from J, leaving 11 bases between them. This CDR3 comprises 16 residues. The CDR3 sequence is CASSLSTTGSYNEQFF. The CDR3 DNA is TGTGCCAGCAGCTTAAGCACGACAGGTTCCTACAATGAGCAGTTCTTC.

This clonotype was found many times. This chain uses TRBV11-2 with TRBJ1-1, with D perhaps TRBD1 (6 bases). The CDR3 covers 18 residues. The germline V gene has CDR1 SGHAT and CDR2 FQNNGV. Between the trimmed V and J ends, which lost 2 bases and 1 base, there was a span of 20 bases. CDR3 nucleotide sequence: TGTGCCAGCAGCTTAAACCAGGGGCCAGATACAGGGAACACTGAAGCTTTCTTT. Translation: CASSLNQGPDTGNTEAFF.

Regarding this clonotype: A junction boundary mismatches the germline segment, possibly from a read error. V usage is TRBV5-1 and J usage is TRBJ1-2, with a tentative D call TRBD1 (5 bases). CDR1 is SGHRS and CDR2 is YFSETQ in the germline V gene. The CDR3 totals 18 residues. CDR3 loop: CASSLVGAGTAPNYDYTF. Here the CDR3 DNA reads TGCGCCAGCAGCTTGGTTGGGGCCGGGACGGCCCCTAACTATGACTACACCTTC.

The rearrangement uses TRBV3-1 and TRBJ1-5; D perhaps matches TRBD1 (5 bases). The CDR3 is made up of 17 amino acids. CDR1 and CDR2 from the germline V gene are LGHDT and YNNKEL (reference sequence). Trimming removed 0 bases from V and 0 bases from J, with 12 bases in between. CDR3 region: CASSQDLGGYSNQPQHF. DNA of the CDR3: TGTGCCAGCAGCCAAGATCTGGGGGGGTATAGCAATCAGCCCCAGCATTTT.

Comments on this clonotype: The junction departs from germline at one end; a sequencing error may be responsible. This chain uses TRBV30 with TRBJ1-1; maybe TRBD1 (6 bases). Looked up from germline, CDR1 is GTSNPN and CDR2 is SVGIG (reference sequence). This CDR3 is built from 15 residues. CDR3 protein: CVWSVTLQGSTEAFF. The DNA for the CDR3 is TGTGTCTGGAGTGTAACGTTGCAGGGGTCCACTGAAGCTTTCTTT.

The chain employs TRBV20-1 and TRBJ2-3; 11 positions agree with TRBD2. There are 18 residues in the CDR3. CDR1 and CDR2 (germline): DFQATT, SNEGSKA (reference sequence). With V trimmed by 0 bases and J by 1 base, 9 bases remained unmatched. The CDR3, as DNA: TGCAGTGCTAGAGATTGGCGAACTAGCGGGGGCCGCACAGATACGCAGTATTTT. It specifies CSARDWRTSGGRTDTQYF.